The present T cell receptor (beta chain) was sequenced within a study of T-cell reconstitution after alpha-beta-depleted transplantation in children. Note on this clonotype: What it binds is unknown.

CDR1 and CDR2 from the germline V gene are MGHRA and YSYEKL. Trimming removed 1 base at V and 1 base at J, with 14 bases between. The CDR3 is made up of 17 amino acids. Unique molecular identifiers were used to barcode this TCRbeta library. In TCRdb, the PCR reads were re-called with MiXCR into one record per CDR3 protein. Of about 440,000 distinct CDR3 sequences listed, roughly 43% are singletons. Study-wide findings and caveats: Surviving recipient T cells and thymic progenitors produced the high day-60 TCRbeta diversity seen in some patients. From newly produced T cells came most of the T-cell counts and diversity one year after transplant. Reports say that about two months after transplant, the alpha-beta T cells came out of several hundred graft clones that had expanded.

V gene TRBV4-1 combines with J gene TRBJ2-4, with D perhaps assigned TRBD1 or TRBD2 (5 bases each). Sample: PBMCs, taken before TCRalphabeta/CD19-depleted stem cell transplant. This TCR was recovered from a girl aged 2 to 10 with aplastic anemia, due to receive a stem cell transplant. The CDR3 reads CASSQGFKWGAKNIQYF. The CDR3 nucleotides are TGCGCCAGCAGCCAAGGATTTAAATGGGGGGCCAAAAACATTCAGTACTTC.